The 3 T cell receptor beta chains below come from one sample, sequenced in a study of blood T cell repertoires in COVID-19. The repertoire was sequenced with immunoSEQ multiplex PCR; TCRdb's copy has only in-frame clones and lacks some. The sample shows roughly 280,000 clones, less than 90% of them seen only once. The specimen was PBMCs or T cells enriched from blood (not recorded which). The receptors here all came from a woman aged 45 to 65 who had recovered from COVID-19.

V and J are TRBV19 and TRBJ2-1; TRBD1 might be the D (5 bases). The CDR3 is made up of 13 amino acids. Germline CDR1 LNHDA, CDR2 SQIVND (reference sequence). Trimming cost V 2 bases and J 7 bases, with 9 bases left between them. CDR3 nucleotide sequence: TGTGCCAGTAGTATAACAGGTCTAAATGAGCAGTTCTTC. The encoded protein is CASSITGLNEQFF. Looking up the rest from reference TRBV19 and TRBJ2-1 gives the full variable domain: DGGITQSPKYLFRKEGQNVTLSCEQNLNHDAMYWYRQDPGQGLRLIYYSQIVNDFQKGDIAEGYSVSREKKESFPLTVTSAQKNPTAFYLCASSITGLNEQFFGPGTRLTVL.

V usage is TRBV19 and J usage is TRBJ1-5; D is unclear. This CDR3 has 16 residues. With 1 base removed from V and 2 bases from J, the gap between germline ends came to 12 bases. The germline CDR1 and CDR2 sequences are LNHDA and SQIVND (reference sequence). CDR3 coding DNA: TGTGCCAGTAGTATAGGTGAGGGTAGGGGCAATCAGCCCCAGCATTTT. Protein sequence: CASSIGEGRGNQPQHF.

The J gene is TRBJ2-3, the V gene TRBV6-2 or TRBV6-3, with D maybe TRBD1 (6 bases). V was cut by 6 bases and J by 4 bases, with 11 bases left in between. The CDR3 length is 13 residues. Germline values: CDR1 MNHEY, CDR2 SVGEGT. The CDR3 coding sequence is TGTGCCAGCAGCCTACAGGGCCCAGATACGCAGTATTTT. As protein: CASSLQGPDTQYF.